There are a few counts of the clone carrying this T cell receptor beta chain. Antigen specificity is unknown. From roughly 20-30 mg of unsorted bulk tissue, DNA and RNA were co-extracted together. The patients lived with chronic HBV infection and had not yet received any treatment. A constant-region primer primed TCR beta cDNA synthesis from 450 to 550 ng of total RNA. Slightly modified ARM-PCR served as the procedure for the TCR beta libraries. These libraries came from three rounds of nested multiplex PCR. For 10 cycles apiece, the opening two PCR rounds ran with TRBV1-TRBV30 forward primers and a C-beta reverse primer. From the multiplex PCR reads, TCRdb called clonotypes with MiXCR, one entry per CDR3 protein. The table includes some 180,000 distinct CDR3 sequences, approximately 86% detected once. This record belongs to a study of tumor-infiltrating lymphocytes in primary liver carcinoma. About the study: There were roughly 3.5 to 7.13 million productive TCRbeta reads per sample, a yield similar across tissue types. Study-level findings and limits: Just about 7-24% of leading clones were found in every one of five regions.

Per the germline V gene, CDR1 is SGHRS and CDR2 is YFSETQ. The V gene end was trimmed by 4 bases and the J gene end by 10 bases; junction bases not matched to a gene: 13. This CDR3 is built from 14 residues. This receptor was identified in a man aged 35 to 55 with primary liver carcinoma and hepatitis B virus infection. The V call is TRBV5-1, the J call TRBJ1-1; 7 nucleotides match TRBD1. Sequences were obtained from tumor tissue from primary liver carcinoma. The CDR3 region is CASSPDRDLPGAFF. The CDR3 DNA reads TGCGCCAGCAGCCCTGACAGGGACCTACCTGGAGCTTTCTTT.